This TCR beta chain is drawn from a study of blood T cell repertoires in COVID-19. For the study at large: T cells, B-cell-depleted T cells, or PBMCs supplied cDNA or gDNA.

Germline assignment: CDR1 MDHEN and CDR2 SYDVKM. The CDR3 runs 14 residues. V was clipped by 4 bases and J by 9 bases; unmatched bases: 5. Measured with immunoSEQ multiplex PCR; TCRdb has only the in-frame clones, and not every one. The profile covers about 350,000 clones, with roughly 84% appearing a single time and approximately 0.93% taken by the ten largest. With regard to this clone: This CDR3 is also generated by other DNA sequences in the sample.

Participants were aged roughly 18 to 95 years, lived in 20 to 30 US areas, and enrolled virtually. The rearrangement uses TRBV28 and TRBJ1-6; 8 bases agree with TRBD1. The source of this sequence is a woman aged 30 to 39 who had recovered from COVID-19. The sequenced sample was PBMCs or T cells enriched from blood (not recorded which). The CDR3 coding sequence is TGTGCCAGCAGTTCGGGACAGGTGGGTTCACCCCTCCACTTT. Translating gives CASSSGQVGSPLHF. Using reference TRBV28 and TRBJ1-6 for the parts outside the CDR3, the full variable domain is DVKVTQSSRYLVKRTGEKVFLECVQDMDHENMFWYRQDPGLGLRLIYFSYDVKMKEKGDIPEGYSVSREKKERFSLILESASTNQTSMYLCASSSGQVGSPLHFGNGTRLTVT.